A selection of T cell receptor beta chains follows, all from one sample in a study of blood T cell repertoires in COVID-19. This table comes from immunoSEQ multiplex PCR, and its TCRdb copy is limited to in-frame clones, with some not included. The sample has tens of thousands of clones, around 90% seen once. The sample comprised peripheral blood. These TCRs come from a woman aged 65 to 85 with active COVID-19. Both conserved end residues are part of each CDR3. The order of the fields is V gene, CDR3 length, D gene, clone size, J gene, CDR3 DNA, CDR3 protein. D genes are given only for firm matches. Part of the rows lack a size; the others show once, few, many or a class for expanded clones.

>TRBV3-1/TRBV3-2|17|TRBD2|NA|TRBJ2-5
TGTGCCAGCAGCCTCACGGTCAGACTAGCGGGGCAAGAGACCCAGTACTTC
CASSLTVRLAGQETQYF
>TRBV5-1|15|TRBD1|NA|TRBJ2-1
TGCGCCAGCAGCTTGACAGGGGGCCTCAGCAATGAGCAGTTCTTC
CASSLTGGLSNEQFF
>TRBV4-2|16|TRBD1|NA|TRBJ2-5
TGTGCCAGCAGCCAGCTCCAAGGACAGGGACAAGAGACCCAGTACTTC
CASSQLQGQGQETQYF
>TRBV2|16|TRBD2|NA|TRBJ2-3
TGTGCCAGCAGCCCTGGGACTAGCGGGGGCACAGATACGCAGTATTTT
CASSPGTSGGTDTQYF
>TRBV7-9|14|NA|NA|TRBJ1-2
TGTGCCAGCAGCCAACAGGGCGACAACTATGGCTACACCTTC
CASSQQGDNYGYTF
>TRBV5-1|19|TRBD2|NA|TRBJ2-1
TGCGCCAGCAGCTTGGCGGGACTAGCGGGGCCAAGCTCCTACAATGAGCAGTTCTTC
CASSLAGLAGPSSYNEQFF
>TRBV6-2/TRBV6-3|14|NA|NA|TRBJ1-1
TGTGCCAGCAGCCCGATGGGGGCGAACACTGAAGCTTTCTTT
CASSPMGANTEAFF
>TRBV3-1/TRBV3-2|13|NA|few|TRBJ2-5
TGTGCCAGCAGCCAAGCTAGCACGGAGACCCAGTACTTC
CASSQASTETQYF
>TRBV9|14|TRBD1|NA|TRBJ1-2
TGTGCCAGCAGCGGTCGAGGGGGCGGCTATGGCTACACCTTC
CASSGRGGGYGYTF
>TRBV9|15|TRBD1|NA|TRBJ2-2
TGTGCCAGCAGCGCAGCGGACAGGGACACCGGGGAGCTGTTTTTT
CASSAADRDTGELFF
>TRBV12-3/TRBV12-4|12|TRBD2|NA|TRBJ2-1
TGTGCCAGCAGTGCCACCGGGACTAGCGGGTTCTTC
CASSATGTSGFF
>TRBV5-4|12|NA|NA|TRBJ2-2
TGTGCCAGCAGCTCCTACACCGGGGAGCTGTTTTTT
CASSSYTGELFF
>TRBV5-1|14|TRBD2|once|TRBJ2-3
TGCGCCAGTAGCGGGGGGATCGTCACAGATACGCAGTATTTT
CASSGGIVTDTQYF
>TRBV29-1|14|NA|NA|TRBJ2-7
TGCAGCGTTGAAGAAGACGGGAACTCCTACGAGCAGTACTTC
CSVEEDGNSYEQYF
>TRBV6-5|15|TRBD2|NA|TRBJ2-1
TGTGCTAGGGAGGGGACTAGCGGGGGGACGAATGAGCAGTTCTTC
CAREGTSGGTNEQFF
>TRBV2|14|NA|NA|TRBJ2-1
TGTGCCAGCAGTGTTACAGCCCGCTACAATGAGCAGTTCTTC
CASSVTARYNEQFF
>TRBV9|14|TRBD2|NA|TRBJ2-1
TGTGCCAGCAGACCAGGGACTAATGGGGATGAGCAGTTCTTC
CASRPGTNGDEQFF
>TRBV27|15|TRBD1|NA|TRBJ2-7
TGTGCCAGCAGTTTAACAGGGGGCGGAGGCTACGAGCAGTACTTC
CASSLTGGGGYEQYF
>TRBV5-5|14|NA|NA|TRBJ2-3
TGTGCCAGCAGCCCAAGTTACCTAGCAGATACGCAGTATTTT
CASSPSYLADTQYF
>TRBV15|17|NA|few|TRBJ1-3
TGTGCCACCAGCTTCACTTCACAGGGCCCAGCTGGAAACACCATATATTTT
CATSFTSQGPAGNTIYF
>TRBV7-2|16|TRBD1|NA|TRBJ1-4
TGTGCCAGCAGCCCCAAGACAGGGCGGGGATATGAAAAACTGTTTTTT
CASSPKTGRGYEKLFF
>TRBV7-2|14|TRBD1|NA|TRBJ2-3
TGTGCCAGCAGCTTAGGGACAGGGTTGGTTACGCAGTATTTT
CASSLGTGLVTQYF
>TRBV12-3/TRBV12-4|13|NA|NA|TRBJ1-2
TGTGCCAGCAGCCCCCCCGGGGTAGGAGGCTACACCTTC
CASSPPGVGGYTF
>TRBV13|17|NA|NA|TRBJ2-3
TGTGCCAGCAGCTTGGTCCGACGGGGGACCAGCACAGATACGCAGTATTTT
CASSLVRRGTSTDTQYF
>TRBV2|16|NA|NA|TRBJ1-5
TGTGCCAGCAGTTCCTCATCGACAGGATACAATCAGCCCCAGCATTTT
CASSSSSTGYNQPQHF
>TRBV7-2|15|NA|NA|TRBJ2-3
TGTGCCAGCAGCTTAGTCGCGGTTAGCACAGATACGCAGTATTTT
CASSLVAVSTDTQYF
>TRBV2|17|TRBD1|NA|TRBJ2-2
TGTGCCAGCAGCGAAGGGATAAGGACAGGGTTCACCGGGGAGCTGTTTTTT
CASSEGIRTGFTGELFF
>TRBV2|14|TRBD1|NA|TRBJ1-5
TGTGCCAGCAGTGAGGTGGACAGGTCCCAGCCCCAGCATTTT
CASSEVDRSQPQHF
>TRBV27|15|NA|medium-sized|TRBJ2-5
TGTGCCAGCAGTTTATCTGCGGGAATTCAAGAGACCCAGTACTTC
CASSLSAGIQETQYF
>TRBV2|15|NA|once|TRBJ1-6
TGTGCCAGCAGTGAAGACAGAGTCCGGAATTCACCCCTCCACTTT
CASSEDRVRNSPLHF
>TRBV2|16|TRBD1|NA|TRBJ1-5
TGTGCCAGCACCAGAAACAGGGGATGGGTCAATCAGCCCCAGCATTTT
CASTRNRGWVNQPQHF
>TRBV11-2|14|TRBD1|NA|TRBJ2-5
TGTGCCAGCAGCCCGGACAGGGTTCAAGAGACCCAGTACTTC
CASSPDRVQETQYF
>TRBV7-2|15|TRBD2|NA|TRBJ2-1
TGTGCCAGCAGCTTAGTCAGCGGGGGTTACAATGAGCAGTTCTTC
CASSLVSGGYNEQFF
>TRBV28|16|TRBD1|NA|TRBJ1-5
TGTGCCAGCAGTCCCGGCGACAGGGGTGGCAATCAGCCCCAGCATTTT
CASSPGDRGGNQPQHF
>TRBV19|14|TRBD1|NA|TRBJ2-7
TGTGCCAGTAGTATAGGGACAGGGGCCTACGAGCAGTACTTC
CASSIGTGAYEQYF
>TRBV5-4|15|TRBD2|NA|TRBJ2-5
TGTGCCAGCAGCTTGGATGGGGGGGGTTGGGAGACCCAGTACTTC
CASSLDGGGWETQYF
>TRBV3-1/TRBV3-2|16|TRBD2|NA|TRBJ2-5
TGTGCCAGCAGCCAAAGTCCGGGACTAGCGAAAGAGACCCAGTACTTC
CASSQSPGLAKETQYF
>TRBV27|15|TRBD1|NA|TRBJ2-3
TGTGCCAGCAGCTCGAAGGACAGGCGCACAGATACGCAGTATTTT
CASSSKDRRTDTQYF
>TRBV6-5|14|NA|NA|TRBJ1-1
TGTGCCAGCAGTTCGCCCAGGGAGAACACTGAAGCTTTCTTT
CASSSPRENTEAFF
>TRBV7-9|16|NA|NA|TRBJ2-7
TGTGCCAGCACCTTGGGGGTCGGGGGGCTCTCCTACGAGCAGTACTTC
CASTLGVGGLSYEQYF
>TRBV7-3|17|TRBD1|NA|TRBJ2-2
TGTGCCAGCAGCTTAACGGGGCAGGGGGTTAACACCGGGGAGCTGTTTTTT
CASSLTGQGVNTGELFF
>TRBV6-5|15|TRBD2|NA|TRBJ2-2
TGTGCCAGCAGGGCGGGACTACACTACACCGGGGAGCTGTTTTTT
CASRAGLHYTGELFF
>TRBV15|16|TRBD2|NA|TRBJ2-5
TGTGCCACCAGCAGCGGGACTAGCGGGGGACAAGAGACCCAGTACTTC
CATSSGTSGGQETQYF
>TRBV3-1/TRBV3-2|12|NA|NA|TRBJ1-1
TGTGCCAGCAGCCGGGGCGAAGGAGTAGCTTTCTTT
CASSRGEGVAFF
>TRBV5-8|17|TRBD1|NA|TRBJ1-6
TGTGCCAGCAGCTTGTCCCACCACAGGGGTTATAATTCACCCCTCCACTTT
CASSLSHHRGYNSPLHF
>TRBV7-2|15|NA|NA|TRBJ2-1
TGTGCCAGCAGCTTAGGAGGGGGCTCCTACAATGAGCAGTTCTTC
CASSLGGGSYNEQFF
>TRBV7-2|15|NA|NA|TRBJ2-1
TGTGCCAGCAGCCCAGGGTGGCGGTCCTACAATGAGCAGTTCTTC
CASSPGWRSYNEQFF
>TRBV25-1|16|TRBD1|NA|TRBJ2-5
TGTGCCAGCAGTGAATATTACAGGGGGACTGAAGAGACCCAGTACTTC
CASSEYYRGTEETQYF
>TRBV2|14|NA|once|TRBJ2-2
TGTGCCAGCAGTGATCAGGGGAACACCGGGGAGCTGTTTTTT
CASSDQGNTGELFF
>TRBV18|15|NA|NA|TRBJ2-1
TGTGCCAGCTCACCACGAGTTAGCGGATACAATGAGCAGTTCTTC
CASSPRVSGYNEQFF
>TRBV11-2|12|NA|NA|TRBJ2-4
TGTGCCAGCAGCCCAACCAAAAACATTCAGTACTTC
CASSPTKNIQYF
>TRBV2|13|NA|few|TRBJ1-2
TGTGCCAGCAGTCGGGACTACCGTGGGAGCTACACCTTC
CASSRDYRGSYTF
>TRBV27|16|NA|few|TRBJ2-4
TGTGCCAGCAGTTTATGGGCGGGTCTAGCCAAAAACATTCAGTACTTC
CASSLWAGLAKNIQYF